Listed below are T cell receptor beta chains from one sample, sequenced in a study of shared clonotypes between healthy human individuals. The data were produced by immunoSEQ multiplex PCR, yet TCRdb's version contains in-frame clones alone and is incomplete. The sample carries about 610,000 clones, approximately 96% recorded once. Sequenced sample: naive CD8+ T cells sorted from blood. All receptors come from a woman aged 25 to 39 in good health. CDR3s include the opening cysteine and the closing phenylalanine or tryptophan. A D gene is named only where the DNA matches it firmly. Size is omitted from some rows. Given values are once, few, many or a class for expanded clones.

clone_size: .
j_call: TRBJ1-2
d_call: .
v_call: TRBV2
cdr3_nt: TGTGCCAGCAGTGCCAAGTACTATGGCTACACCTTC
cdr3_aa: CASSAKYYGYTF

clone_size: .
j_call: TRBJ2-7
d_call: .
v_call: TRBV5-1
cdr3_nt: TGCGCCAGCAGCTTGGAAGGGGCGAACTCCTACGAGCAGTACTTC
cdr3_aa: CASSLEGANSYEQYF

clone_size: .
j_call: TRBJ2-2
d_call: TRBD1
v_call: TRBV19
cdr3_nt: TGTGCCAGTAGTAGGGACAGGGGGCTAACCGGGGAGCTGTTTTTT
cdr3_aa: CASSRDRGLTGELFF

clone_size: .
j_call: TRBJ2-3
d_call: TRBD1
v_call: TRBV19
cdr3_nt: TGTGCCAGTAGTAGAATACAGGGGGGTGCAGATACGCAGTATTTT
cdr3_aa: CASSRIQGGADTQYF

clone_size: .
j_call: TRBJ2-6
d_call: .
v_call: TRBV5-4
cdr3_nt: TGTGCCAGCAGCTTGGTTGGAGAAATTTCCTCTGGGGCCAACGTCCTGACTTTC
cdr3_aa: CASSLVGEISSGANVLTF

clone_size: few
j_call: TRBJ2-7
d_call: .
v_call: TRBV29-1
cdr3_nt: TGCAGCGTTGCGACGACAGGGACTCCCTACGAGCAGTACTTC
cdr3_aa: CSVATTGTPYEQYF

clone_size: .
j_call: TRBJ1-4
d_call: .
v_call: TRBV28
cdr3_nt: TGTGCCAGCAGTGAGTGGTCAGTAAATGAAAAACTGTTTTTT
cdr3_aa: CASSEWSVNEKLFF

clone_size: .
j_call: TRBJ2-1
d_call: .
v_call: TRBV5-1
cdr3_nt: TGCGCCAGCAGCCAGACTACGGGAATATACAATGAGCAGTTCTTC
cdr3_aa: CASSQTTGIYNEQFF

clone_size: .
j_call: TRBJ2-7
d_call: .
v_call: TRBV19
cdr3_nt: TGTGCCAGTAGTATCCAAGGACAGTCAATATCCTACGAGCAGTACTTC
cdr3_aa: CASSIQGQSISYEQYF

clone_size: .
j_call: TRBJ2-4
d_call: .
v_call: TRBV11-2
cdr3_nt: TGTGCCAGCAGCCTTACCGGCAGGGCCAAAAACATTCAGTACTTC
cdr3_aa: CASSLTGRAKNIQYF

clone_size: .
j_call: TRBJ1-1
d_call: TRBD1
v_call: TRBV28
cdr3_nt: TGTGCCAGCAGTCCCGGGACAGGGGCTGAAGCTTTCTTT
cdr3_aa: CASSPGTGAEAFF

clone_size: .
j_call: TRBJ2-1
d_call: .
v_call: TRBV6-1
cdr3_nt: TGTGCCAGCAGTCCGTCGCTACCGAATAATGAGCAGTTCTTC
cdr3_aa: CASSPSLPNNEQFF

clone_size: .
j_call: TRBJ1-2
d_call: .
v_call: TRBV4-1
cdr3_nt: TGCGCCAGCAGCCAACAGCGGGGTGCTAACTATGGCTACACCTTC
cdr3_aa: CASSQQRGANYGYTF

clone_size: .
j_call: TRBJ2-7
d_call: .
v_call: TRBV11-2
cdr3_nt: TGTGCCAGCAGCTTAGTTGGGGGAGCGGGCGACGAGCAGTACTTC
cdr3_aa: CASSLVGGAGDEQYF

clone_size: .
j_call: TRBJ1-1
d_call: .
v_call: TRBV6-5
cdr3_nt: TGTGCCAGCAGTCTAGGCCCAAACACTGAAGCTTTCTTT
cdr3_aa: CASSLGPNTEAFF

clone_size: .
j_call: TRBJ1-2
d_call: TRBD1
v_call: TRBV27
cdr3_nt: TGTGCCAGCAGTCTCTATCGGACAGGGAAAACTGGCTACACCTTC
cdr3_aa: CASSLYRTGKTGYTF

clone_size: once
j_call: TRBJ2-1
d_call: TRBD1
v_call: TRBV7-9
cdr3_nt: TGTGCCAGCAGCAAAAGGACAGGGGAGAATGAGCAGTTCTTC
cdr3_aa: CASSKRTGENEQFF

clone_size: .
j_call: TRBJ2-3
d_call: .
v_call: TRBV9
cdr3_nt: TGTGCCAGCAGCGCCCCCCCAGGGGCCCCGACCATCACAGATACGCAGTATTTT
cdr3_aa: CASSAPPGAPTITDTQYF

clone_size: .
j_call: TRBJ1-2
d_call: TRBD1
v_call: TRBV11-2
cdr3_nt: TGTGCCGAGGGGGACAGGGCTAATGGCTACACCTTC
cdr3_aa: CAEGDRANGYTF

clone_size: .
j_call: TRBJ2-2
d_call: .
v_call: TRBV5-1
cdr3_nt: TGCGCCAGCAGTCCGGGTAGGACCGAGACCGGGGAGCTGTTTTTT
cdr3_aa: CASSPGRTETGELFF

clone_size: .
j_call: TRBJ2-2
d_call: TRBD2
v_call: TRBV13
cdr3_nt: TGTGCCAGCAGCCTAGGTTTTATGGCGGGAGGGCCTAACACCGGGGAGCTGTTTTTT
cdr3_aa: CASSLGFMAGGPNTGELFF

clone_size: .
j_call: TRBJ1-5
d_call: .
v_call: TRBV27
cdr3_nt: TGTGCCAGCAGTGCGACAGGAAGCAATCAGCCCCAGCATTTT
cdr3_aa: CASSATGSNQPQHF

clone_size: .
j_call: TRBJ1-5
d_call: .
v_call: TRBV28
cdr3_nt: TGTGCCAGCAGGTCCCGGACAAATCAACAGCCCCAGCATTTT
cdr3_aa: CASRSRTNQQPQHF

clone_size: .
j_call: TRBJ1-1
d_call: .
v_call: TRBV13
cdr3_nt: TGTGCCAGCAGAAGGACAGTCGAGAACACTGAAGCTTTCTTT
cdr3_aa: CASRRTVENTEAFF

clone_size: .
j_call: TRBJ1-4
d_call: TRBD1
v_call: TRBV2
cdr3_nt: TGTGCCAGCGGTGACAGGGTTAATGAAAAACTGTTTTTT
cdr3_aa: CASGDRVNEKLFF

clone_size: .
j_call: TRBJ1-2
d_call: .
v_call: TRBV6-4
cdr3_nt: TGTGCCAGCAGTGACTCTTGGGGCTCTTATGGCTACACCTTC
cdr3_aa: CASSDSWGSYGYTF

clone_size: .
j_call: TRBJ1-3
d_call: TRBD1
v_call: TRBV5-6
cdr3_nt: TGTGCCAGCAGCCTTGGACAGGCTGGAAACACCATATATTTT
cdr3_aa: CASSLGQAGNTIYF

clone_size: .
j_call: TRBJ2-7
d_call: .
v_call: TRBV9
cdr3_nt: TGTGCCAGCAGCGCACCTAGCAGATCCTACGAGCAGTACTTC
cdr3_aa: CASSAPSRSYEQYF

clone_size: .
j_call: TRBJ2-2
d_call: .
v_call: TRBV11-1
cdr3_nt: TGTGCCAGCTCGGAGTTCTATGCCGGGGAGCTGTTTTTT
cdr3_aa: CASSEFYAGELFF

clone_size: .
j_call: TRBJ2-1
d_call: TRBD2
v_call: TRBV15
cdr3_nt: TGTGCCACCGGAAAGGCTAGCGGAGTCTACAATGAGCAGTTCTTC
cdr3_aa: CATGKASGVYNEQFF

clone_size: .
j_call: TRBJ2-7
d_call: TRBD2
v_call: TRBV27
cdr3_nt: TGTGCCAGCAGGCGCTCTAGCGGAGCCTACGAGCAGTACTTC
cdr3_aa: CASRRSSGAYEQYF

clone_size: .
j_call: TRBJ1-2
d_call: TRBD1
v_call: TRBV5-4
cdr3_nt: TGTGCCAGCAGCTCTACAGGGGGATCCTATGGCTACACCTTC
cdr3_aa: CASSSTGGSYGYTF

clone_size: .
j_call: TRBJ1-5
d_call: .
v_call: TRBV7-8
cdr3_nt: TGTGCCACCTCCCCTCGGGCCACCTCTAGCAATCAGCCCCAGCATTTT
cdr3_aa: CATSPRATSSNQPQHF

clone_size: .
j_call: TRBJ2-3
d_call: TRBD2
v_call: TRBV29-1
cdr3_nt: TGCAGCGTCCAAAGGATGGTAGCGGGAGCTGATGGTGATACGCAGTATTTT
cdr3_aa: CSVQRMVAGADGDTQYF

clone_size: .
j_call: TRBJ1-1
d_call: .
v_call: TRBV10-3
cdr3_nt: TGTGCCATCACCGGCGGGGAGGCTTACACTGAAGCTTTCTTT
cdr3_aa: CAITGGEAYTEAFF

clone_size: .
j_call: TRBJ2-2
d_call: .
v_call: TRBV6-1
cdr3_nt: TGTGCCAGCAGAATAGGACATCCGAACACCGGGGAGCTGTTTTTT
cdr3_aa: CASRIGHPNTGELFF

clone_size: .
j_call: TRBJ2-7
d_call: .
v_call: TRBV5-1
cdr3_nt: TGCGCCAGCACCGACGGATACGAGCAGTACTTC
cdr3_aa: CASTDGYEQYF

clone_size: .
j_call: TRBJ1-5
d_call: .
v_call: TRBV15
cdr3_nt: TGTGCCACCAGCAGAGATCGACGGAGTGTCTATAGCAATCAGCCCCAGCATTTT
cdr3_aa: CATSRDRRSVYSNQPQHF

clone_size: .
j_call: TRBJ2-7
d_call: .
v_call: TRBV7-9
cdr3_nt: TGTGCCAGCAGCTTAGGGGGGGTTACTTACGAGCAGTACTTC
cdr3_aa: CASSLGGVTYEQYF

clone_size: .
j_call: TRBJ2-3
d_call: .
v_call: TRBV6-5
cdr3_nt: TGTGCCAGCAGTAATGGACAGATGGAAGATACGCAGTATTTT
cdr3_aa: CASSNGQMEDTQYF

clone_size: .
j_call: TRBJ2-1
d_call: TRBD2
v_call: TRBV28
cdr3_nt: TGTGCCAGCAGTTCTAGCGGGCTAGAGCAGTTCTTC
cdr3_aa: CASSSSGLEQFF

clone_size: .
j_call: TRBJ2-7
d_call: TRBD1
v_call: TRBV19
cdr3_nt: TGTGCCAGTAGGGCTGATGGGACAGGGGGCTACGAGCAGTACTTC
cdr3_aa: CASRADGTGGYEQYF

clone_size: .
j_call: TRBJ2-7
d_call: .
v_call: TRBV28
cdr3_nt: TGTGCCACAATTGGGCGGTCCTACGAGCAGTACTTC
cdr3_aa: CATIGRSYEQYF

clone_size: .
j_call: TRBJ1-2
d_call: .
v_call: TRBV27
cdr3_nt: TGTGCCAGCACGCCGTCTGCAGGGGAGGACTATGGCTACACCTTC
cdr3_aa: CASTPSAGEDYGYTF

clone_size: .
j_call: TRBJ1-4
d_call: .
v_call: TRBV9
cdr3_nt: TGTGCCAGCAGCGCCTCGGGCACAGCTAATGAAAAACTGTTTTTT
cdr3_aa: CASSASGTANEKLFF

clone_size: .
j_call: TRBJ2-1
d_call: TRBD2
v_call: TRBV28
cdr3_nt: TGTGCCAGCAGTTATCTAGCGGGGGACTCCTACAATGAGCAGTTCTTC
cdr3_aa: CASSYLAGDSYNEQFF

clone_size: .
j_call: TRBJ2-7
d_call: .
v_call: TRBV25-1
cdr3_nt: TGTGCCAGCAGTGTTTCGACCGACTACGAGCAGTACTTC
cdr3_aa: CASSVSTDYEQYF

clone_size: .
j_call: TRBJ2-5
d_call: .
v_call: TRBV7-3
cdr3_nt: TGTGCCAGCAGCTACACGACTGGGGAGCAAGAGACCCAGTACTTC
cdr3_aa: CASSYTTGEQETQYF

clone_size: once
j_call: TRBJ2-7
d_call: TRBD2
v_call: TRBV27
cdr3_nt: TGTGCCAGCAGACCCCCCTTGAGTCTAGCGGGCTACGAGCAGTACTTC
cdr3_aa: CASRPPLSLAGYEQYF

clone_size: once
j_call: TRBJ1-2
d_call: .
v_call: TRBV19
cdr3_nt: TGTGCCAGTAGTCTCCGGGACGGCGGGGGCTACACCTTC
cdr3_aa: CASSLRDGGGYTF

clone_size: once
j_call: TRBJ2-1
d_call: .
v_call: TRBV11-2
cdr3_nt: TGTGCCAGCAGTTCTTACACTTCCTACAATGAGCAGTTCTTC
cdr3_aa: CASSSYTSYNEQFF

clone_size: .
j_call: TRBJ2-5
d_call: .
v_call: TRBV6-5
cdr3_nt: TGTGCCAGCAGTTACCCTCGGGTGTACCAAGAGACCCAGTACTTC
cdr3_aa: CASSYPRVYQETQYF

clone_size: .
j_call: TRBJ1-2
d_call: .
v_call: TRBV5-5
cdr3_nt: TGTGCCAGCAGCTTGGACCTGGGTTTTTACGGCTACACCTTC
cdr3_aa: CASSLDLGFYGYTF

clone_size: .
j_call: TRBJ2-7
d_call: TRBD2
v_call: TRBV10-3
cdr3_nt: TGTGCCATCAGTGAGACCGGGACTAGCGCGTACGAGCAGTACTTC
cdr3_aa: CAISETGTSAYEQYF